This T cell receptor beta chain was captured in a study of human T cells and chemical hapten exposure. The overall study: Minor volume differences among pooled libraries chiefly drove per-sample TCR yield variation. The study's findings and limits: TCRs at a frequency above 1 in 1000 stayed unchanged with DPC sensitization.

The study used a library that attached unique molecular identifiers to individual cDNA molecules. Per the original methods: Sampled TCR counts reached a median of approximately 94,000 per sample, with values ranging from about 23,224 to 700,000. TCRdb reanalysed the RACE reads using MiXCR and keeps one entry per CDR3 protein. The V and J calls reflect TCRdb's pipeline rather than the authors' work. This table has about 65,000 distinct CDR3 sequences, about 6% appearing once. CDR3 length: 15 residues. Trimming stripped 6 bases from V and 2 bases from J, with 11 bases between. CDR1 and CDR2 from the germline V gene are MNHNS and SASEGT. The time point was: healthy volunteer bleed at 6 weeks. Total RNA extraction was carried out from unfractionated whole blood. Worth noting for this clonotype: Its matching antigen is unknown.

The sample comprised whole blood. The rearrangement uses TRBV6-1 and TRBJ2-6; the D call may be TRBD1 or TRBD2 (5 bases each). This receptor was identified in a female donor in good health. Some clones in this sample may be carry-over from other donors' samples. The CDR3: CASSSGRPGANVLTF. The CDR3 DNA reads TGTGCCAGCAGCTCGGGACGTCCTGGGGCCAACGTCCTGACTTTC.